This T cell receptor beta chain was recovered during a study of T-cell reconstitution after alpha-beta-depleted transplantation in children. Overall study findings and caveats: It was reported that alpha-beta T cells came from several hundred expanded graft clones (about two months after transplant). At the one-year point after transplant, T-cell counts and TCRbeta diversity were found to come mostly from T cells that had been newly produced. Surviving thymic progenitors and recipient T cells were the source of high TCRbeta diversity at day 60 in some patients.

J was trimmed by 11 bases and V by 7 bases; bases with no gene match: 7. The CDR3 sequence is 12 residues long. Looked up from germline, CDR1 is LNHDA and CDR2 is SQIVND (reference sequence). Points on this clonotype: Its cognate antigen is unknown.

The library targeted TCRbeta and was prepared with unique molecular identifiers. A single record per CDR3 protein comes from TCRdb applying MiXCR to the PCR reads. The repertoire holds 550,000 to 800,000 distinct CDR3 sequences, with around 13% as singletons. This receptor was obtained from a girl aged 2 to 10 with congenital amegakaryocytic thrombocytopenia, due to receive a stem cell transplant. The specimen was PBMCs, collected before TCRalphabeta/CD19-depleted stem cell transplant. V and J are TRBV19 and TRBJ2-1, with 8 bases matching TRBD1. The CDR3 DNA reads TGTGCCAGTACGGGGACAGGAGATAAGCAGTTCTTC. Translating gives CASTGTGDKQFF.